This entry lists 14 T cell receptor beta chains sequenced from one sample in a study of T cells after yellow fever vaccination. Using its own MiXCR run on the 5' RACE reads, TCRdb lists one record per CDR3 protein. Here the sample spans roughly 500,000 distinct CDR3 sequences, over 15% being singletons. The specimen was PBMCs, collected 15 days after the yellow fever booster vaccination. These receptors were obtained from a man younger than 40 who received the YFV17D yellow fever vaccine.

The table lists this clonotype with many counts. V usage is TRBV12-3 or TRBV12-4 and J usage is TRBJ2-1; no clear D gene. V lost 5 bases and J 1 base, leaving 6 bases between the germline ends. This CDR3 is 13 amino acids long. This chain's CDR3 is CASSRGSYNEQFF. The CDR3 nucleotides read TGTGCCAGCAGTCGTGGATCCTACAATGAGCAGTTCTTC.

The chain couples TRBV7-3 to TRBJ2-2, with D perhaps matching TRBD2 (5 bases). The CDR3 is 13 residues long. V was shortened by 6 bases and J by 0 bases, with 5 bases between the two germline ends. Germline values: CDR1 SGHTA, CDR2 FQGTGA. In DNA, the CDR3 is TGTGCCAGCAGACTAGCGAACACCGGGGAGCTGTTTTTT. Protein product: CASRLANTGELFF.

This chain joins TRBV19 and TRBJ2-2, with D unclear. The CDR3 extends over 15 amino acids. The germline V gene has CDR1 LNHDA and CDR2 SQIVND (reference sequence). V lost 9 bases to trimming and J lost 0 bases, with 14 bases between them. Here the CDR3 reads CASTDTNANTGELFF. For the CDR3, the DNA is TGTGCCAGCACAGACACCAACGCGAACACCGGGGAGCTGTTTTTT.

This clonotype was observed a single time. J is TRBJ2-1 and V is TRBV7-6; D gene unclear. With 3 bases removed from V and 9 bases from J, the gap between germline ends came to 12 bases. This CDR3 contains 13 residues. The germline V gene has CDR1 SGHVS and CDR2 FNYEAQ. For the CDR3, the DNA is TGTGCCAGCAGCTTTGGCAGGCAGATTGAGCAGTTCTTC. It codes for CASSFGRQIEQFF.

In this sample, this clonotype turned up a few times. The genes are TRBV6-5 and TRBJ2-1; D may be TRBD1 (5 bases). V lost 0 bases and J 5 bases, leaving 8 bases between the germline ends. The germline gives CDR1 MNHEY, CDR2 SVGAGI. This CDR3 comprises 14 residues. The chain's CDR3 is CASSYSAGNNEQFF. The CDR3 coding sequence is TGTGCCAGCAGTTACTCTGCAGGGAACAATGAGCAGTTCTTC.

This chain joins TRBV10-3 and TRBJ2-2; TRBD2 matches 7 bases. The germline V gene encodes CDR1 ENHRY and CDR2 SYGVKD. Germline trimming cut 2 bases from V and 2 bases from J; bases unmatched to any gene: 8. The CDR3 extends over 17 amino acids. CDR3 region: CAISEVGAGRNTGELFF. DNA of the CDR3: TGTGCCATCAGTGAGGTCGGAGCGGGAAGAAACACCGGGGAGCTGTTTTTT.

For the CDR3, the DNA is TGCAGTGCCACCGGGACTAGCGGGAGGGAAACAGATACGCAGTATTTT. It specifies CSATGTSGRETDTQYF. The genes are TRBV20-1 and TRBJ2-3, with 16 bases fitting TRBD2. There are 16 residues in the CDR3. Germline V CDR1 and CDR2: DFQATT, SNEGSKA (reference sequence). Trimming removed 6 bases from V and 3 bases from J; junction bases left unmatched: 6.

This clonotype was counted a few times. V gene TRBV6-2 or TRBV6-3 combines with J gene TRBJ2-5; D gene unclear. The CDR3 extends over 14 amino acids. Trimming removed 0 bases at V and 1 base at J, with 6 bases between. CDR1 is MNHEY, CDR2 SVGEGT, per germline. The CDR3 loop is CASSYSRSQETQYF. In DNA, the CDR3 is TGTGCCAGCAGTTACTCGAGGAGCCAAGAGACCCAGTACTTC.

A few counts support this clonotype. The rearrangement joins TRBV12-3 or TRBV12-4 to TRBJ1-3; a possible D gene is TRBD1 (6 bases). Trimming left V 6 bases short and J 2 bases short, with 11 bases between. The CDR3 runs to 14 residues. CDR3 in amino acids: CASRPGQPGNTIYF. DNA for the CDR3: TGTGCCAGCAGGCCGGGACAACCTGGAAACACCATATATTTT.

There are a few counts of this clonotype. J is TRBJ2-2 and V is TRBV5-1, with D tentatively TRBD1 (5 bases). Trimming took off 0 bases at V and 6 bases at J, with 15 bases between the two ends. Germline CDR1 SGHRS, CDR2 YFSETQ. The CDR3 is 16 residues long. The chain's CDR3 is CASSLGGQGAPGELFF. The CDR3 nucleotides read TGCGCCAGCAGCTTGGGAGGACAAGGGGCACCCGGGGAGCTGTTTTTT. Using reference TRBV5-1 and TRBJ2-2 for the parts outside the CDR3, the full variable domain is KAGVTQTPRYLIKTRGQQVTLSCSPISGHRSVSWYQQTPGQGLQFLFEYFSETQRNKGNFPGRFSGRQFSNSRSEMNVSTLELGDSALYLCASSLGGQGAPGELFFGEGSRLTVL.

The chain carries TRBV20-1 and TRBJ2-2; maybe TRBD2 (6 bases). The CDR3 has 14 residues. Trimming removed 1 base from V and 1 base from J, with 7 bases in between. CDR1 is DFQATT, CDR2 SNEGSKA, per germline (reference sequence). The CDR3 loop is CSARVSGNTGELFF. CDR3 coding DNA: TGCAGTGCTAGAGTTAGCGGGAACACCGGGGAGCTGTTTTTT.

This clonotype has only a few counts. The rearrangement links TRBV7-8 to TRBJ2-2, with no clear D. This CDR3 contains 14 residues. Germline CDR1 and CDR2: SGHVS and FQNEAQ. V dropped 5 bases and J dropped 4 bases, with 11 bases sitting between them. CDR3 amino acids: CASSPPLVTGELFF. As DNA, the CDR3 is TGTGCCAGCAGCCCGCCTCTGGTCACCGGGGAGCTGTTTTTT.

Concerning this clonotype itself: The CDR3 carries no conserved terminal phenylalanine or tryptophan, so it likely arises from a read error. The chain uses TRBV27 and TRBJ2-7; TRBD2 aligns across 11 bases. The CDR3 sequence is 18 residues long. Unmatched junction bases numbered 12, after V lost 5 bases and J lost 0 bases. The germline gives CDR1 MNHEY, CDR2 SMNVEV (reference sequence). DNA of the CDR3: TGTGCCAGCAGTCCTCGGACTAGCGGGCGGAAGAGCTCCTACGAGCAGTACCTC. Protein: CASSPRTSGRKSSYEQYL.

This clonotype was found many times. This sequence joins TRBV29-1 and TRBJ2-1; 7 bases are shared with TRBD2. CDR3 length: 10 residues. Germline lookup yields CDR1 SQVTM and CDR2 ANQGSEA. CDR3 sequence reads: CRAGTNEQFF. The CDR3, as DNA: TGCAGAGCGGGAACTAATGAGCAGTTCTTC.